Listed below are T cell receptor beta chains from one sample, sequenced in a study of response to subunit inactivated influenza vaccine. TCRdb called the RT-PCR reads again in MiXCR, with one record for every CDR3 protein. The sample contains a few hundred thousand distinct CDR3 sequences, roughly 15% of which appear only once. Sequenced here: PBMCs from blood, sampled about 13 days after vaccination. The receptor set was obtained from a man aged 50 to 60 who received an inactivated influenza vaccine. CDR3s include the opening cysteine and the closing phenylalanine or tryptophan. D genes are given only for firm matches. Clone size is stated in some rows and not others, as once, few, many or a class when expanded.

CASRRSSTGTRYYEQYF	TGTGCCAGCAGACGATCCTCAACCGGGACTCGGTACTACGAGCAGTACTTC	-	-	TRBV6-2/TRBV6-3	TRBJ2-7
CASSPRVGANEKLFF	TGTGCCAGCAGCCCAAGGGTCGGGGCTAATGAAAAACTGTTTTTT	-	-	TRBV7-9	TRBJ1-4
CASSLEPSGGVGKLFF	TGCGCCAGCAGCTTGGAACCCTCAGGGGGTGTCGGAAAACTGTTTTTT	TRBD1	many	TRBV5-1	TRBJ1-4
CASSLVIRGNSGTDTQYF	TGTGCCAGCAGCTTAGTTATACGCGGGAATTCGGGCACAGATACGCAGTATTTT	-	-	TRBV11-2	TRBJ2-3
CSVEATGNSYEQYF	TGCAGCGTTGAAGCAACAGGTAACTCCTACGAGCAGTACTTC	-	many	TRBV29-1	TRBJ2-7
CSARARAATSGANVLTF	TGCAGTGCTAGGGCCCGAGCGGCGACCTCTGGGGCCAACGTCCTGACTTTC	-	-	TRBV20-1	TRBJ2-6
CATSRGRQGSYEQYF	TGTGCCACCAGCAGAGGCCGACAGGGGTCCTACGAGCAGTACTTC	TRBD1	few	TRBV15	TRBJ2-7
CASRTLVTGMRTGELFF	TGTGCCAGCAGAACGCTGGTAACAGGGATGAGGACCGGGGAGCTGTTTTTT	-	few	TRBV6-1	TRBJ2-2
CSVLGASGGKTDTQYF	TGCAGCGTCCTAGGCGCTAGCGGGGGGAAAACAGATACGCAGTATTTT	TRBD2	-	TRBV29-1	TRBJ2-3
CASSLILLKGQGYNEQFF	TGTGCCAGCAGCCTCATACTTCTTAAGGGACAGGGCTACAATGAGCAGTTCTTC	TRBD1	-	TRBV11-2	TRBJ2-1
CATSREYGQGGRETQYF	TGTGCCACCAGCAGGGAATATGGACAGGGAGGCCGAGAGACCCAGTACTTC	TRBD1	few	TRBV15	TRBJ2-5
CASSPLERAPYEQYF	TGTGCCAGCAGCCCCTTGGAGAGGGCCCCCTACGAGCAGTACTTC	-	many	TRBV9	TRBJ2-7
CATSGDRRKLFF	TGTGCCACCAGCGGAGACAGGAGAAAACTGTTTTTT	-	many	TRBV15	TRBJ1-4
CASSLEGQDYNEQFF	TGCGCCAGCAGCTTGGAAGGTCAGGACTACAATGAGCAGTTCTTC	-	-	TRBV5-1	TRBJ2-1
CASSPMTDTQYF	TGTGCCAGCAGCCCGATGACAGATACGCAGTATTTT	-	few	TRBV4-2	TRBJ2-3
CASSQVRGGGETQYF	TGTGCCAGCAGCCAAGTGAGGGGGGGTGGTGAGACCCAGTACTTC	-	-	TRBV3-1	TRBJ2-5
CASSLGFLSYEQYF	TGTGCCAGCAGCTTAGGTTTCTTAAGTTACGAGCAGTACTTC	-	many	TRBV7-9	TRBJ2-7
CASSQDSNRGLTSYEQYF	TGCGCCAGCAGCCAAGATAGTAACAGGGGTCTCACCTCCTACGAGCAGTACTTC	TRBD1	few	TRBV4-3	TRBJ2-7
CSVSWGSYNEQFF	TGCAGCGTGAGTTGGGGCTCCTACAATGAGCAGTTCTTC	-	-	TRBV29-1	TRBJ2-1
CSAASGGSAGEQFF	TGCAGTGCTGCATCAGGGGGCTCGGCGGGTGAGCAGTTCTTC	TRBD1	many	TRBV20-1	TRBJ2-1
CAISESPTGDEQYF	TGTGCCATCAGTGAGTCGCCCACAGGGGATGAGCAGTACTTC	TRBD1	-	TRBV10-3	TRBJ2-7
CSAVGNLISF	TGCAGTGCTGTTGGAAATCTAATTTCTTTT	-	-	TRBV20-1	TRBJ2-3
CASSLQGYGYTF	TGTGCCAGCAGTTTACAGGGTTATGGCTACACCTTC	-	many	TRBV12-3/TRBV12-4	TRBJ1-2
CASRSGVEQYF	TGTGCCAGCCGCTCCGGAGTCGAGCAGTACTTC	-	-	TRBV6-2/TRBV6-3	TRBJ2-7
CASSQVVRAGYTF	TGCGCCAGCAGCCAAGTAGTCAGGGCTGGCTACACCTTC	-	few	TRBV4-3	TRBJ1-2
CAISGGATYNEQFF	TGTGCCATCAGTGGGGGAGCGACTTACAATGAGCAGTTCTTC	-	-	TRBV10-3	TRBJ2-1
CASSDGLAGTYEQYF	TGTGCCAGCAGCGACGGACTAGCGGGAACCTACGAGCAGTACTTC	TRBD2	-	TRBV7-2	TRBJ2-7